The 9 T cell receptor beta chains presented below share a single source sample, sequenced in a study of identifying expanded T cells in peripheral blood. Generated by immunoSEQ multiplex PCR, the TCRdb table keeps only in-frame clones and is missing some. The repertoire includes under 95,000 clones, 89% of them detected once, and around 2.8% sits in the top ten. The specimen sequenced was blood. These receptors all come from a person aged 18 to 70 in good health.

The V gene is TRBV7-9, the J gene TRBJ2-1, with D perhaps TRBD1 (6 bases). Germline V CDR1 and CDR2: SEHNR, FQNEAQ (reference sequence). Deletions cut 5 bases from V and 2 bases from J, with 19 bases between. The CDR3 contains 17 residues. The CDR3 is CASSLLLRDTTYNEQFF. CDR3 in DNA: TGTGCCAGCAGCCTCCTCCTCCGGGACACGACCTACAATGAGCAGTTCTTC.

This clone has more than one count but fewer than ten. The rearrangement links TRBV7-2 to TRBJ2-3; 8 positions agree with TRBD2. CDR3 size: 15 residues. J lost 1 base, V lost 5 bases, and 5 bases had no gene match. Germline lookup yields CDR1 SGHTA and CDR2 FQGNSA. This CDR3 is CASSVDSGGTDTQYF. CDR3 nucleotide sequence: TGTGCCAGCAGCGTTGATAGCGGGGGCACAGATACGCAGTATTTT.

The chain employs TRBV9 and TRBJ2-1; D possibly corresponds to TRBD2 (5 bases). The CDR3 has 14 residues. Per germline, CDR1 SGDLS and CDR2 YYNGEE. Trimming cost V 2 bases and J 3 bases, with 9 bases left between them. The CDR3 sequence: CASSVAGLYNEQFF. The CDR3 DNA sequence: TGTGCCAGCAGCGTTGCCGGACTCTACAATGAGCAGTTCTTC.

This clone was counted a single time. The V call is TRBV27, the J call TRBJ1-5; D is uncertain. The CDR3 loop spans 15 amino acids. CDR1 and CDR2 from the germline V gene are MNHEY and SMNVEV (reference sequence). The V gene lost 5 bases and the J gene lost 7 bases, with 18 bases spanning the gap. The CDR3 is CASSTSGLNGQPQHF. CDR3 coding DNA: TGTGCCAGCAGTACATCCGGTCTTAACGGACAGCCCCAGCATTTT.

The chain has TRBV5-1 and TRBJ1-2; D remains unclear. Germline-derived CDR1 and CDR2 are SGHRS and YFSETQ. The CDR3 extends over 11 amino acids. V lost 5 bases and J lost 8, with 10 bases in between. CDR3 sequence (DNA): TGCGCCAGCAGTCCGGGAATCGGCTACACCTTC. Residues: CASSPGIGYTF.

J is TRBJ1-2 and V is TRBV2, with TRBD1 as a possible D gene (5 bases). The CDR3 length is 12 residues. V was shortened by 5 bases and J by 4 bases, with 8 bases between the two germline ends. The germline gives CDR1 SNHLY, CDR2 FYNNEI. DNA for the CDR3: TGTGCCAGCAGTTACGACAGCTATGGCTACACCTTC. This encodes CASSYDSYGYTF.

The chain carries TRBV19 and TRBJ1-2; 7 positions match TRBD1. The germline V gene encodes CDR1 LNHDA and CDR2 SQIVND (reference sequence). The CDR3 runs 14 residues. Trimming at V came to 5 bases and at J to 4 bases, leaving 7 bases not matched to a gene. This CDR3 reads CASSLYRDSYGYTF. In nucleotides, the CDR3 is TGTGCCAGTAGTCTCTACCGGGACAGCTATGGCTACACCTTC.

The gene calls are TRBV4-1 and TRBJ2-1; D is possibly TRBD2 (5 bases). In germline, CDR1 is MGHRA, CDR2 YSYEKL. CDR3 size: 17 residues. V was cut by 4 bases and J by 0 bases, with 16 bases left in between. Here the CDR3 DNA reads TGCGCCAGCAGCCGGGCCAGCCGGACTTACTCCTACAATGAGCAGTTCTTC. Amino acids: CASSRASRTYSYNEQFF.

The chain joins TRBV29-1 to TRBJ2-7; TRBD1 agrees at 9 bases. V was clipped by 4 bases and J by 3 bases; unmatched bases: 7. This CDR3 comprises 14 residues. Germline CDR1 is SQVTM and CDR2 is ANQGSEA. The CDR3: CSVVPRTGVYEQYF. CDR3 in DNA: TGCAGCGTTGTACCAAGGACAGGGGTCTACGAGCAGTACTTC.